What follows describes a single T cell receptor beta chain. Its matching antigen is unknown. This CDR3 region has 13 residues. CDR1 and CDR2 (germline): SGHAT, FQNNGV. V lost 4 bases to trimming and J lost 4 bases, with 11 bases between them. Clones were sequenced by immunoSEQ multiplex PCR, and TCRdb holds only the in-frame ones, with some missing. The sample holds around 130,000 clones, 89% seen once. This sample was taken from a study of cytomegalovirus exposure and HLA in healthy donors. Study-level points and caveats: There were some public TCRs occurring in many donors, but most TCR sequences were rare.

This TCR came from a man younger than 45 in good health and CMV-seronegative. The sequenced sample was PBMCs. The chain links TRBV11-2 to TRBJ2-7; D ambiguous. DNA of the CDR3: TGTGCCAGCAGCTCCGGCGTCGGGTACGAGCAGTACTTC. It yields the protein CASSSGVGYEQYF.